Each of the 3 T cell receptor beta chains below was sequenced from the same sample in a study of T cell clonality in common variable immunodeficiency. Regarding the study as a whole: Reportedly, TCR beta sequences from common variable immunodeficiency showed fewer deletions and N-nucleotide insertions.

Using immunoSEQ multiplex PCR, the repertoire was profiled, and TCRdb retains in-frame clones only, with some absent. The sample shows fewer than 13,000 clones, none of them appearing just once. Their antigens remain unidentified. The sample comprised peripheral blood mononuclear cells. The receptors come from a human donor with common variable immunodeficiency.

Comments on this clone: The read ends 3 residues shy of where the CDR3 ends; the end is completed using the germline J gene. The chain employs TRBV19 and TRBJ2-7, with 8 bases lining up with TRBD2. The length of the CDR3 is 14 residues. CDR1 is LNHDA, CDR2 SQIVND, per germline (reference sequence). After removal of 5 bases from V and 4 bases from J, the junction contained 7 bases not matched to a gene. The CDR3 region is CASSSAGGGYEQYF. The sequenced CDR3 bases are TGTGCCAGTAGTTCCGCTGGCGGGGGGTACGAG.

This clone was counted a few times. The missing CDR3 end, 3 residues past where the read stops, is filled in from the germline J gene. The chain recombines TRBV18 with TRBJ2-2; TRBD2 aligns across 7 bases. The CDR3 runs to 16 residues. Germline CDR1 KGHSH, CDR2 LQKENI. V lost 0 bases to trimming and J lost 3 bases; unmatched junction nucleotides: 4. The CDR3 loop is CASSPPSSGYTGELFF. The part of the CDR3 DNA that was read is TGTGCCAGCTCACCACCGTCTAGCGGCTACACCGGGGAG.

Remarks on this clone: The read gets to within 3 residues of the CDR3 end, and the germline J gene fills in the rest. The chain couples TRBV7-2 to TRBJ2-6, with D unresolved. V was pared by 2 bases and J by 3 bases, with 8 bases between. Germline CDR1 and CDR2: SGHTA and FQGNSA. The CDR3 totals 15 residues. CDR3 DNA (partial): TGTGCCAGCAGCTTACCAGCAGGTGGGGCCAACGTC. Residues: CASSLPAGGANV. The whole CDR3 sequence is CASSLPAGGANVLTF.